The rows below give T cell receptor beta chains drawn from one sample of a study of cytomegalovirus exposure and HLA in healthy donors. The assay was immunoSEQ multiplex PCR, and TCRdb's table has in-frame clones only and misses some. The sample records about 96,000 clones, roughly 74% being singletons. What was sequenced was PBMCs. These receptors all come from a woman aged 70-85 years in good health and CMV-seropositive. The conserved cysteine and the conserved F or W are not part of the CDR3 here.

v_call	j_call	cdr3_aa
TRBV7-8	-	ASSSQGQGYEQY
TRBV18	TRBJ1-4	ASSPPAFPEKLF
TRBV7-3	TRBJ2-2	ASSLQSNTGELF
TRBV7-9	TRBJ1-1	ASSFQANTEAF
TRBV19	TRBJ1-3	ASSMTREGNTIY
TRBV7-2	TRBJ2-7	ASSPNSGLYEQY
TRBV6-6	TRBJ1-1	ASSYSLMGAEAF
TRBV5-6	TRBJ1-1	ASRPRGWAEAF
TRBV19	TRBJ2-3	ASSQFGGLAGVSTDTQY
TRBV6-5	TRBJ2-3	ASSSGQGSMDTQY
TRBV5-1	TRBJ2-7	ASGTTGSYEQY
TRBV30	TRBJ1-2	AWSALRSGGYT
TRBV6-5	TRBJ2-7	ASSSPPAGAYEQY
TRBV27	TRBJ2-2	ASSPSHRQEVF
TRBV5-1	TRBJ2-6	ASSGSSGANVLT
TRBV9	TRBJ1-4	ASSPGQGEGEKLF
TRBV27	TRBJ1-2	ASSFSGQGLYGYT
TRBV6-6	TRBJ2-1	AEGASGIGGNNEQF
TRBV28	TRBJ2-1	ASSLPDPGLAGWHNEQF
TRBV29-1	TRBJ1-1	SVGGQDTEAF
TRBV27	TRBJ2-1	ASSYEGSSYNEQF
TRBV6-5	TRBJ2-7	ASSGLAGVREQY
TRBV7-8	TRBJ2-3	ASSLESDRPY
TRBV4-2	TRBJ2-1	ASSQGSAGEGHNEQF
TRBV19	TRBJ1-5	ASSSRGASNQPQH
TRBV4-1	TRBJ1-2	ASSQPDRDYYGYT
TRBV5-1	TRBJ2-2	ASSSAQGDTGELF
TRBV27	TRBJ1-2	ASSQFSGQVGGYT
TRBV7-3	TRBJ2-2	ASGLSTWETGGLF
TRBV6-1	TRBJ2-7	ASSPTQGVEQY
TRBV18	TRBJ2-7	ASSGGTVYEQY
TRBV2	TRBJ2-5	ASTTGLRETQY
TRBV29-1	TRBJ2-7	SARTGSSYEQY
TRBV7-8	TRBJ2-3	ASSFGGTTDTQY
TRBV7-9	TRBJ1-2	ASSPERLGGYT
TRBV5-1	TRBJ2-7	ASSLAPGTSGIAGYEQY
TRBV28	TRBJ2-7	ASSAVGFSDEQY
TRBV7-8	TRBJ2-5	ASSLGLAGGLETQY
TRBV27	TRBJ1-2	ASSTHSYGYT
TRBV5-1	TRBJ2-7	ASSFLLAELSYEQY
TRBV5-1	TRBJ2-7	ASSSLRDAGGQY
TRBV28	TRBJ1-6	ASSWGTGGWGNSPLH
TRBV30	TRBJ2-3	AWRGLGTDTQY
TRBV7-9	TRBJ2-6	ASSFYQASGANVLT
TRBV2	TRBJ2-5	ASSGGRGKETQY
TRBV7-9	TRBJ1-1	ASSHIDRLGAF
TRBV5-4	TRBJ2-3	ASRLERDRQY
TRBV7-6	TRBJ2-5	ASSLAMVGEQY